This entry lists 24 T cell receptor beta chains sequenced from one sample in a study of T cell changes during pregnancy in multiple sclerosis. Assay: immunoSEQ multiplex PCR; the TCRdb copy retains only in-frame clones and omits some. Among tens of thousands of clones listed, just over 90% were seen once. The sample here was CD4+ T cells from peripheral blood mononuclear cells, taken in the second trimester of pregnancy. All receptors derive from a female donor with multiple sclerosis, enrolled in a pregnancy study.

This chain links TRBV7-9 with TRBJ2-7, with D maybe TRBD2 (6 bases). In germline, CDR1 is SEHNR, CDR2 FQNEAQ (reference sequence). V was clipped by 1 base and J by 6 bases, with 19 bases between them. This CDR3 has 16 amino acids. CDR3 nucleotides: TGTGCCAGCAGCTTAGTAGCGGCAGGAACTACGTCCGAGCAGTACTTC. This encodes CASSLVAAGTTSEQYF.

The genes are TRBV11-3 and TRBJ2-5; 8 nucleotides match TRBD1. Per the germline V gene, CDR1 is SGHNT and CDR2 is YENEEA. The CDR3 runs 14 residues. The V and J ends lost 5 bases and 5 bases, in that order; junction bases with no gene match: 7. In DNA form, the CDR3 reads TGTGCCAGCAGCCCCAGGACAGGGATGGAGACCCAGTACTTC. Translation: CASSPRTGMETQYF.

The chain links TRBV4-1 to TRBJ2-7; 10 bases align to TRBD2. V gave up 3 bases and J gave up 2 bases; unmatched junction bases: 7. Germline CDR1 and CDR2: MGHRA and YSYEKL. There are 16 residues in the CDR3. DNA for the CDR3: TGCGCCAGCAGCCAGGATAGCGGGAGGAATCCCTACGAGCAGTACTTC. Translation: CASSQDSGRNPYEQYF.

CDR3 DNA sequence: TGCGCCAGCAGCCAAGAGGACAGGGTGGAAGGCTACACCTTC. Translated: CASSQEDRVEGYTF. This rearrangement joins TRBV4-1 to TRBJ1-2, with 8 positions matching TRBD1. This CDR3 is built from 14 residues. Per the germline V gene, CDR1 is MGHRA and CDR2 is YSYEKL. J lost 8 bases, V lost 0 bases, and 5 bases had no gene match.

The chain joins TRBV7-9 to TRBJ2-7; 9 bases are a match to TRBD2. The J segment lost 4 bases and the V segment lost 5 bases, leaving 3 bases of the junction unmatched. Germline loops: CDR1 SEHNR, CDR2 FQNEAQ (reference sequence). The CDR3 covers 13 residues. CDR3 sequence reads: CASSRAGGYEQYF. The CDR3 bases are TGTGCCAGCAGCCGGGCGGGAGGGTACGAGCAGTACTTC.

The chain has TRBV28 and TRBJ2-7, with 7 bases that match TRBD1. This CDR3 has 13 residues. CDR1 is MDHEN, CDR2 SYDVKM, per germline. Trimming removed 5 bases from V and 1 base from J; junction bases left unmatched: 2. CDR3 in DNA: TGTGCCAGCAGTGAACAGGGGTCCTACGAGCAGTACTTC. Residues: CASSEQGSYEQYF.

This chain uses TRBV30 with TRBJ1-5; 10 nucleotides align to TRBD1. This CDR3 has 14 residues. V was pared by 6 bases and J by 5 bases, with 7 bases of the junction left unmatched. Germline V gene sequence: CDR1 GTSNPN, CDR2 SVGIG (reference sequence). CDR3 nucleotide sequence: TGTGCCTGCCGGACAGGGGGTTTGGATCAGCCCCAGCATTTT. Protein sequence: CACRTGGLDQPQHF.

The gene calls are TRBV5-1 and TRBJ2-2; TRBD1 might be the D (6 bases). Trimming removed 0 bases from V and 0 bases from J, with 9 bases in between. The CDR3 length is 16 residues. Germline assignment: CDR1 SGHRS and CDR2 YFSETQ. This CDR3 is CASSLVGTTNTGELFF. Written as DNA, the CDR3 is TGCGCCAGCAGCTTGGTAGGGACAACGAACACCGGGGAGCTGTTTTTT.

The count of this clone is one. The sample contains more than one DNA sequence encoding this CDR3. The V gene is TRBV9, the J gene TRBJ2-2; the D gene is possibly TRBD1 (6 bases). Germline-derived CDR1 and CDR2 are SGDLS and YYNGEE. The CDR3 is 14 residues long. Trimming removed 2 bases at V and 1 base at J, with 6 bases between. Here the CDR3 reads CASSVTGNTGELFF. For the CDR3, the DNA is TGTGCCAGCAGCGTGACAGGGAACACCGGGGAGCTGTTTTTT.

The chain employs TRBV5-4 and TRBJ1-1, with D unresolved. The V end lost 0 bases, the J end lost 2 bases, and 11 bases lay between the germline ends. The CDR3 spans 15 residues. Germline CDR1 SGHNT, CDR2 YYREEE (reference sequence). In nucleotides, the CDR3 is TGTGCCAGCAGCTTGGGTACGGGATCTAACACTGAAGCTTTCTTT. Its translation: CASSLGTGSNTEAFF.

The V and J genes are TRBV5-1 and TRBJ2-2; TRBD2 agrees at 12 bases. The CDR3 has 16 residues. J lost 5 bases, V lost 2 bases, and 4 bases had no gene match. The germline CDR1 and CDR2 sequences are SGHRS and YFSETQ. In DNA form, the CDR3 reads TGCGCCAGCAGCTTACTAGCGGGGGGCCCGACCGGGGAGCTGTTTTTT. As protein: CASSLLAGGPTGELFF.

The V call is TRBV14, the J call TRBJ1-2, with TRBD1 as a possible D gene (5 bases). Germline assignment: CDR1 SGHDN and CDR2 FVKESK. This CDR3 is built from 15 residues. V was clipped by 0 bases and J by 7 bases, with 15 bases between them. Here the CDR3 DNA reads TGTGCCAGCAGCCAAGAGGCAACAGGTTTGAGTGGCTACACCTTC. It is translated as CASSQEATGLSGYTF.

This rearrangement joins TRBV9 to TRBJ2-7; D gene ambiguous. The CDR3 runs 13 residues. Germline CDR1 and CDR2: SGDLS and YYNGEE. Deletions cut 4 bases from V and 2 bases from J, with 10 bases between. The DNA for the CDR3 is TGTGCCAGCAGCCCCCAACCAGCCTACGAGCAGTACTTC. Protein product: CASSPQPAYEQYF. The entire variable domain, with the rest obtained from reference TRBV9 and TRBJ2-7, is as follows: DSGVTQTPKHLITATGQRVTLRCSPRSGDLSVYWYQQSLDQGLQFLIQYYNGEERAKGNILERFSAQQFPDLHSELNLSSLELGDSALYFCASSPQPAYEQYFGPGTRLTVT.

The chain is built from TRBV19 and TRBJ2-7; D perhaps matches TRBD2 (6 bases). The germline V gene encodes CDR1 LNHDA and CDR2 SQIVND (reference sequence). Trimming took 4 bases from V and 6 from J, leaving 16 bases between them. This CDR3 is 14 amino acids long. The CDR3: CASSRLGGEGEQYF. CDR3 DNA sequence: TGTGCCAGTAGTAGGTTGGGAGGTGAAGGCGAGCAGTACTTC.

The rearrangement uses TRBV7-2 and TRBJ1-3; 7 bases agree with TRBD1. From germline, CDR1 is SGHTA and CDR2 FQGNSA. The CDR3 covers 14 residues. Trimming removed 8 bases from V and 3 bases from J; junction bases left unmatched: 7. CDR3 region: CASLDRVNGNTIYF. The CDR3 DNA sequence: TGTGCCAGCCTCGACAGGGTTAATGGAAACACCATATATTTT.

The chain combines TRBV7-3 with TRBJ2-3, with D maybe TRBD2 (6 bases). The germline V and J ends were trimmed by 5 bases and 1 base, with 13 bases remaining between them. Germline V gene lookup returns CDR1 SGHTA and CDR2 FQGTGA. The CDR3 contains 15 residues. The CDR3 protein is CASSPYSGGTDTQYF. The CDR3 coding sequence is TGTGCCAGCAGCCCGTATAGCGGAGGCACAGATACGCAGTATTTT.

This chain uses TRBV30 with TRBJ1-1; D is undetermined. Germline lookup yields CDR1 GTSNPN and CDR2 SVGIG (reference sequence). Trimming took off 4 bases at V and 7 bases at J, with 10 bases between the two ends. The CDR3 totals 11 residues. The CDR3 DNA reads TGTGCCTGGACCGACGGGTTTGAAGCTTTCTTT. Translation: CAWTDGFEAFF.

This clone was seen a single time. The chain uses TRBV5-6 and TRBJ1-2; the D is unclear. Per the germline V gene, CDR1 is SGHDT and CDR2 is YYEEEE. V was pared by 0 bases and J by 3 bases, with 6 bases between. The CDR3 consists of 13 residues. The CDR3 nucleotides read TGTGCCAGCAGCTTGGCGGGATACTATGGCTACACCTTC. Translation: CASSLAGYYGYTF.

This chain links TRBV5-4 with TRBJ2-1, with 8 bases fitting TRBD2. This CDR3 has 15 amino acids. V was clipped by 3 bases and J by 6 bases; unmatched bases: 8. Germline lookup yields CDR1 SGHNT and CDR2 YYREEE (reference sequence). CDR3 in DNA: TGTGCCAGCAGCTCCGGGACTAGAGGGTTCAATGAGCAGTTCTTC. Translation: CASSSGTRGFNEQFF.

The V gene is TRBV6-1, the J gene TRBJ1-5; TRBD1 is a possible D gene (5 bases). The CDR3 has 16 residues. Germline lookup yields CDR1 MNHNS and CDR2 SASEGT. Trimming left V 4 bases short and J 0 bases short, with 13 bases between. The CDR3 coding sequence is TGTGCCAGCAGTGGGGGCTGGGGGGTTAGCAATCAGCCCCAGCATTTT. This gives the protein CASSGGWGVSNQPQHF.

This rearrangement joins TRBV6-6 to TRBJ1-1, with a weak D call TRBD1 (5 bases). Trimming took 3 bases from V and 1 from J, leaving 15 bases between them. CDR1 MNHNY and CDR2 SVGAGI come from the germline V gene (reference sequence). The CDR3 loop spans 16 amino acids. The CDR3 spells CASSYFPGHTNTEAFF. The CDR3 nucleotides are TGTGCCAGCAGTTATTTCCCAGGACACACGAACACTGAAGCTTTCTTT.

V and J are TRBV19 and TRBJ1-1; 10 bases fit TRBD1. The trim removed 3 bases at V and 4 bases at J, leaving 8 bases unmatched. Germline V lookup: CDR1 LNHDA, CDR2 SQIVND (reference sequence). The CDR3 is 16 amino acids. CDR3 coding DNA: TGTGCCAGTAGTATTGACAGGGGGCGGAGGAGCACTGAAGCTTTCTTT. Translating it yields CASSIDRGRRSTEAFF.

This clone was seen more than once but under ten times. This chain uses TRBV4-1 with TRBJ1-1, with a tentative D call TRBD1 (6 bases). This CDR3 contains 14 residues. V lost 1 base, J lost 4 bases, and 10 bases lay in between. CDR1 MGHRA and CDR2 YSYEKL come from the germline V gene. The CDR3 loop is CASSQVQGTTEAFF. CDR3 DNA sequence: TGCGCCAGCAGCCAAGTGCAGGGGACCACTGAAGCTTTCTTT.

The J gene is TRBJ2-1, the V gene TRBV7-3; TRBD1 aligns across 7 bases. Germline values: CDR1 SGHTA, CDR2 FQGTGA. There are 14 residues in the CDR3. Trimming took 3 bases from V and 6 from J; bases not matched to a gene: 5. CDR3 in DNA: TGTGCCAGCAGCTTGAGCACAGGGGTCAATGAGCAGTTCTTC. Protein: CASSLSTGVNEQFF.